What follows are 4 T cell receptor beta chains derived from one specimen sequenced in a study of T cells expressing NK-cell markers. TCRdb re-called the 5' RACE reads, yielding one record per CDR3 amino acid sequence without DNA. The sample data list about 380,000 distinct CDR3 sequences. The sample was blood T cells: a sorted CD56 or NKG2C T cell subset, CD4+ or CD8+ T cells, or bulk PBMC T cells (not recorded which). These receptors were obtained from a man aged 18-69 years in good health.

CDR3 residues: CASRQNTGGYYGYTF. This chain uses TRBV12-3 or TRBV12-4 with TRBJ1-2; as DNA is missing, the TRBD1 call by TCRdb cannot be tested. The CDR3 loop spans 15 amino acids.

The CDR3 loop is CASSYSGTGGIGTEAFF. V gene TRBV6-5 combines with J gene TRBJ1-1; TCRdb calls TRBD1, which cannot be checked without DNA. CDR1 is MNHEY and CDR2 is SVGAGI in the germline V gene. This CDR3 has 17 amino acids.

CDR3 in amino acids: CASSQRLAGGQNIQYF. The V gene is TRBV3-1, the J gene TRBJ2-4; TCRdb reports TRBD2, a call that lacks DNA to check it against. Germline lookup yields CDR1 LGHDT and CDR2 YNNKEL (reference sequence). The CDR3 spans 16 residues.

The rearrangement joins TRBV28 to TRBJ2-1. CDR1 MDHEN and CDR2 SYDVKM come from the germline V gene. There are 17 residues in the CDR3. The CDR3 reads CASSPISSKSSYNEQFF.